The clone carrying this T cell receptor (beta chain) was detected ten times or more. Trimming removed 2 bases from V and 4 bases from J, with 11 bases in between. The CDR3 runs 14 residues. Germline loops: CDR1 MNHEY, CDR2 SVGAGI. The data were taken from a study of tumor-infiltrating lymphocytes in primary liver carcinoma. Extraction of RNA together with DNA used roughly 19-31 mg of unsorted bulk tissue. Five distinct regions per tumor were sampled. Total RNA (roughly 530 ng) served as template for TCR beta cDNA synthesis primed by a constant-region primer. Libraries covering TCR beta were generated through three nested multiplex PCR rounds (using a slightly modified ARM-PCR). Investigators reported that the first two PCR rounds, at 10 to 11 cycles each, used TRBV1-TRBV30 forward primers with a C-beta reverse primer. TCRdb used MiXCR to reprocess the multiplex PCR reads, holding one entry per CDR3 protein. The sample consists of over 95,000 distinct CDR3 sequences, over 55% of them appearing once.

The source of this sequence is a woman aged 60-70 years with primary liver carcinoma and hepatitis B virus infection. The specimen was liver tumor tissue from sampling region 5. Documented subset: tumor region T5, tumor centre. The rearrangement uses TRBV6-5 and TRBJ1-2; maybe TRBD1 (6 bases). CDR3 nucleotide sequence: TGTGCCAGCAGTTACGGGGGGCCAGGCTATGGCTACACCTTC. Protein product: CASSYGGPGYGYTF.